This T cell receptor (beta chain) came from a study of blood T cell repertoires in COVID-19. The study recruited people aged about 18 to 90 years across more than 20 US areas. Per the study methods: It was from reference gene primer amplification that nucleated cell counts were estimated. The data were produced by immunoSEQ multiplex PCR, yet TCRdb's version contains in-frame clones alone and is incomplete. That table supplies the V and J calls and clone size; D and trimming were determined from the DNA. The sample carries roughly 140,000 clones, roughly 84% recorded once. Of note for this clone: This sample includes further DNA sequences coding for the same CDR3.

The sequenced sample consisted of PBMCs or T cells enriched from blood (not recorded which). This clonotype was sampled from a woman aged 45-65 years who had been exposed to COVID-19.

CDR3 region: CASSLGTGGAETQYF. For the CDR3, the DNA is TGTGCCAGCAGTCTCGGGACAGGGGGCGCCGAGACCCAGTACTTC. V gene TRBV28 combines with J gene TRBJ2-5; 12 positions match TRBD1. Germline V gene data show CDR1 as MDHEN and CDR2 as SYDVKM. The trim removed 5 bases at V and 5 bases at J, leaving 6 bases unmatched. This CDR3 comprises 15 residues.